This paragraph covers one T cell receptor beta chain sequence. The antigen remains unidentified. The CDR3 loop spans 18 amino acids. The V segment lost 3 bases and the J segment 0 bases; nucleotides outside the gene matches: 10. Germline V CDR1 and CDR2: MDHEN, SYDVKM. The source of the sample is a study of T cell repertoires in cytomegalovirus infection. Points from the study as a whole: HLA-C-restricted TCR beta clonotypes specific for CMV led the ex vivo response.

MiXCR, applied by TCRdb to the reads, yields one record per CDR3 protein. The data contain some 920,000 distinct CDR3 sequences, less than 35% of them singletons. The starting material was cultured CD8+ T cells from PBMCs, obtained from culture after CMV antigen stimulation. The sequence derives from a human donor in good health (CMV status not recorded). Some clones in this sample may be carry-over from other donors' samples. V is TRBV28 and J is TRBJ2-1; 8 bases map to TRBD1. DNA for the CDR3: TGTGCCAGCAGTTTTCCCTCCCGGACAGGGTTCTCCTACAATGAGCAGTTCTTC. This sequence encodes CASSFPSRTGFSYNEQFF.